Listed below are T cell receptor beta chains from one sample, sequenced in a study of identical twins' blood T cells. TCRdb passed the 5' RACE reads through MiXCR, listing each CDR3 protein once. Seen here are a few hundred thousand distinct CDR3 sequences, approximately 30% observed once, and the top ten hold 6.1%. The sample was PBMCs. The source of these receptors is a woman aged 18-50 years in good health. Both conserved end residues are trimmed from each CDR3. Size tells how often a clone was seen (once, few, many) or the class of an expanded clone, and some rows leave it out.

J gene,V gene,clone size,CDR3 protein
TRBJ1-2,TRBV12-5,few,ATVDRGNYGYT
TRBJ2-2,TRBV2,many,ASSALSATGELF
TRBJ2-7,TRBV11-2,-,ASSPRRWGSYEQY
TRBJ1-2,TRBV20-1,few,SASDFGGNYGYT
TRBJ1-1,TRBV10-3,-,ATSDGLTEAF
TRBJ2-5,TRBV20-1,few,SARARQYQETQY
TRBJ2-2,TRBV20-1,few,SAREAGVHTGGLF
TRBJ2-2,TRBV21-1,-,ASTRGGHHVGTGELF
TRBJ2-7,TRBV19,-,ASYEQY
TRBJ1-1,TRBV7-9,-,ASSLSTGPWVVAF
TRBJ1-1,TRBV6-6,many,ASSYPDTEAF
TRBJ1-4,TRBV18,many,ASSPTLGQSNEKLF
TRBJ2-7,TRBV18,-,ASSPPPGSNEQY
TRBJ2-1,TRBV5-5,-,ASSLNVNEQF
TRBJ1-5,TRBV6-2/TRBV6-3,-,ASRTGGNRPQH
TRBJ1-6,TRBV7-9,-,ASESTGFNYNSPLH
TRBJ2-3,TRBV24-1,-,APCSAGTVQY
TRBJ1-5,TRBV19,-,ASSIDRGLQPQH
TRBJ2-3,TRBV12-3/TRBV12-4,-,ASSFEGQLADTQY
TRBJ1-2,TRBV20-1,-,SARDRGNPIANYGYT
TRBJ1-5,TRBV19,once,ASSIDRNQPHH
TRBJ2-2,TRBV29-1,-,SVGLAGATGELF
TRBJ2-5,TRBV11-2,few,ASSLYTPIETQY
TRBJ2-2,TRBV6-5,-,ASSYFRTSVTGELF
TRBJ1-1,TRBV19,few,ASSIEDRVDTEAF
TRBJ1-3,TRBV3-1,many,ASSQDMWTSDTIY
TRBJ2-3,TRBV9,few,ASSPTSGTHGTDTQY
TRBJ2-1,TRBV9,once,ACSPGLAGVNEQF
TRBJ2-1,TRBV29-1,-,SVIVSAYNEQF
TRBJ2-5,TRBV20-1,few,SARVVQGRETQY
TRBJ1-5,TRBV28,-,ASSLVYGNQPQH
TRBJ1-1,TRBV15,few,ATSREYQGLAEAF
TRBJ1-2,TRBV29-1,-,SVERDASGIYGYT
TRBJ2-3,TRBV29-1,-,SVATDTQY
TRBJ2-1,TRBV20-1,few,SARGNPSNEQF
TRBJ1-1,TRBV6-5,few,ATRAPGMNTEAF
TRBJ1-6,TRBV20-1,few,SARATGTGLNSPLH
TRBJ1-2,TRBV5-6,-,ASSRLLANYCYT
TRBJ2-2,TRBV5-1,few,ASSLGNLDGELF
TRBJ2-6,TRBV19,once,ASSHRGTGANVLT
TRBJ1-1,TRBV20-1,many,SARGLPGTLSTEAF
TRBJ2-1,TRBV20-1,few,SARQAGRSSYNEQF
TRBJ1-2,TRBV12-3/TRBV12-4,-,ASSRRRAETMRDYGYT
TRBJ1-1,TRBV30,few,AWSQVTMNTEAF
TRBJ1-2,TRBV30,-,ACPNARALWTYGYT
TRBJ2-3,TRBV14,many,ASGGASTDTQY
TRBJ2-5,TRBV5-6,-,ASSLSGLAVETQY
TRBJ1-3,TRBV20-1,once,SARTGGYSGNTIY
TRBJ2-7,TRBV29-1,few,SVQRNYEQY
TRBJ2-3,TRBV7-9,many,ASSLAGADTQY
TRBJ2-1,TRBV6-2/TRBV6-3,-,ASSFPSASGHIGQF
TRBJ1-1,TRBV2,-,ASSEAGQGATEAF
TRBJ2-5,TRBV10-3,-,ATREVQETQY
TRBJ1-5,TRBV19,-,ASSRTRGEGRPQH